This TCR beta chain comes out of a study of T cells in localized non-small cell lung cancer. General observations from the study: The appearance of a median roughly 58 of the top 100 tumor clones was seen in adjacent lung. Uninvolved nearby lung showed the greatest T cell clonality, exceeding that found in tumor. Higher adjacent-lung clonality was associated with shorter survival. Only one tumor region went through sequencing, so heterogeneity may still be there.

CDR3 length equals 16 residues. V was cut by 0 bases and J by 3 bases, with 15 bases left in between. Looked up from germline, CDR1 is LGHNA and CDR2 is YNFKEQ. As to this clone: Its specificity is not known.

The protocol was immunoSEQ multiplex PCR, while the TCRdb copy is restricted to in-frame clones and leaves out a portion. The sample lists just under 80,000 clones, around 82% occurring once. The starting material was peripheral blood, obtained before any cancer treatment. This receptor was obtained from a female donor older than 55 with stage I lung adenocarcinoma. The V and J genes are TRBV4-2 and TRBJ2-7; perhaps TRBD2 as D (6 bases). Here the CDR3 reads CASSQDWAGLDYEQYF. Written as DNA, the CDR3 is TGTGCCAGCAGCCAAGATTGGGCGGGGCTCGACTACGAGCAGTACTTC.